These 29 T cell receptor beta chains came from one sample sequenced in a study of OX40 agonist ivuxolimab in advanced cancers. The table came from immunoSEQ multiplex PCR; TCRdb's copy has only in-frame clones and leaves some out. The data hold 65,000 to 95,000 clones, with around 85% observed a single time. The sample consisted of CD4+ or CD8+ T cells sorted from blood, taken in a trial of the OX40 agonist ivuxolimab. Source of these receptors: an adult with an advanced solid tumor such as melanoma, head and neck, liver or kidney cancer.

The chain couples TRBV11-1 to TRBJ2-5; possible D gene TRBD2, 6 bases. CDR1 and CDR2 from the germline V gene are SGHAT and FQDESV (reference sequence). Trimming took off 5 bases at V and 7 bases at J, with 20 bases between the two ends. The CDR3 loop spans 15 amino acids. CDR3 region: CASSRDSGEMGTQYF. DNA for the CDR3: TGTGCCAGCAGCCGGGACTCGGGCGAGATGGGGACCCAGTACTTC.

Only a few counts were recorded for this clone. The genes are TRBV9 and TRBJ2-7; D unresolved. The CDR3 is made up of 14 amino acids. Trimming stripped 0 bases from V and 2 bases from J, with 9 bases between. CDR1 SGDLS and CDR2 YYNGEE come from the germline V gene. The CDR3 coding sequence is TGTGCCAGCAGCGTAGGCCTGGGCACCTACGAGCAGTACTTC. This sequence encodes CASSVGLGTYEQYF.

J is TRBJ2-7 and V is TRBV5-1; either TRBD1 or TRBD2 may fit D (7 bases each). V lost 0 bases and J 4 bases, leaving 11 bases between the germline ends. Germline-derived CDR1 and CDR2 are SGHRS and YFSETQ. The CDR3 contains 14 residues. The CDR3 DNA sequence: TGCGCCAGCAGCTTGGGACAGGGAGGGTACGAGCAGTACTTC. This codes for CASSLGQGGYEQYF. Full variable domain (remainder filled in from reference TRBV5-1 and TRBJ2-7): KAGVTQTPRYLIKTRGQQVTLSCSPISGHRSVSWYQQTPGQGLQFLFEYFSETQRNKGNFPGRFSGRQFSNSRSEMNVSTLELGDSALYLCASSLGQGGYEQYFGPGTRLTVT.

This clone was detected only once. V is TRBV29-1 and J is TRBJ2-1; D is unresolved. Looked up from germline, CDR1 is SQVTM and CDR2 is ANQGSEA. Trimming left V 7 bases short and J 4 bases short, with 11 bases between. There are 12 residues in the CDR3. The CDR3 here is CSGLGFYNEQFF. In DNA form, the CDR3 reads TGCAGCGGCTTAGGATTTTACAATGAGCAGTTCTTC.

The V call is TRBV4-1, the J call TRBJ2-3; a possible D gene is TRBD2 (5 bases). This CDR3 has 17 amino acids. Germline CDR1 and CDR2: MGHRA and YSYEKL. V lost 0 bases and J lost 3, with 16 bases in between. The CDR3 region is CASSQDSARLGTDTQYF. The CDR3 DNA reads as TGCGCCAGCAGCCAAGATAGCGCCAGATTGGGAACAGATACGCAGTATTTT.

Here the CDR3 reads CASSLGGQGTDTQYF. CDR3 bases: TGTGCCAGCAGCTTAGGGGGACAGGGCACAGATACGCAGTATTTT. The chain links TRBV7-6 to TRBJ2-3; TRBD1 matches at 8 bases. The germline V gene has CDR1 SGHVS and CDR2 FNYEAQ. V lost 1 base and J lost 1; bases outside the gene matches: 1. This CDR3 has 15 residues.

This chain links TRBV6-5 with TRBJ1-1; weak D call: TRBD1 (6 bases). CDR1 and CDR2 from the germline V gene are MNHEY and SVGAGI. V lost 5 bases and J lost 6, with 13 bases in between. The CDR3 spans 13 residues. CDR3 sequence: CASSPGGASEAFF. CDR3 in DNA: TGTGCCAGCAGTCCCGGGGGGGCCTCTGAAGCTTTCTTT.

The chain links TRBV6-6 to TRBJ2-7; D is uncertain. The germline V and J ends were trimmed by 4 bases and 5 bases, with 12 bases remaining between them. Germline loops: CDR1 MNHNY, CDR2 SVGAGI (reference sequence). The CDR3 extends over 13 amino acids. CDR3 coding DNA: TGTGCCAGCAGTTTAGGCCTCCGGAACGAGCAGTACTTC. Translated, it gives CASSLGLRNEQYF.

V gene TRBV7-3 combines with J gene TRBJ2-1; D is perhaps TRBD1 or TRBD2 (5 bases each). The V end lost 0 bases, the J end lost 9 bases, and 6 bases lay between the germline ends. CDR1 and CDR2 (germline): SGHTA, FQGTGA. This CDR3 contains 12 residues. This chain's CDR3 is CASSLTGVEQFF. The CDR3 DNA is TGTGCCAGCAGCTTAACGGGGGTTGAGCAGTTCTTC.

J is TRBJ2-5 and V is TRBV21-1; TRBD2 reflects the table's D call only, with no check against the DNA. TRBV21-1 is recorded as a pseudogene. The CDR3 length is 14 residues. The CDR3 bases are TGTGCCAGCAGCAAAACTAGCATTCAAGAGACCCAGTACTTC. This sequence encodes CASSKTSIQETQYF.

V and J are TRBV25-1 and TRBJ2-1; possibly TRBD1 for D (5 bases). Germline values: CDR1 MGHDK, CDR2 SYGVNS. The CDR3 contains 14 residues. V lost 2 bases to trimming and J lost 0 bases, with 5 bases between them. DNA of the CDR3: TGTGCCAGCAGTGAACAGGGCTCCTACAATGAGCAGTTCTTC. Amino acids: CASSEQGSYNEQFF.

The chain employs TRBV30 and TRBJ2-5, with TRBD1 identical over 7 bases. This CDR3 spans 14 amino acids. The junction had 4 bases not matched to a gene; V was cut back by 2 bases and J by 1 base. CDR1 and CDR2 (germline): GTSNPN, SVGIG (reference sequence). This CDR3 reads CAWSSDRLQETQYF. CDR3 nucleotides: TGTGCCTGGAGTTCGGACAGGCTCCAAGAGACCCAGTACTTC.

The CDR3 sequence is CASSLRGRNGELFF. The CDR3 nucleotides are TGTGCCAGCAGCTTAAGGGGGAGGAACGGGGAGCTGTTTTTT. The V gene is TRBV11-3, the J gene TRBJ2-2; D possibly matches TRBD1 or TRBD2 (6 bases each). This CDR3 is built from 14 residues. CDR1 and CDR2 from the germline V gene are SGHNT and YENEEA. With 2 bases removed from V and 7 bases from J, the gap between germline ends came to 11 bases.

V gene TRBV10-3 combines with J gene TRBJ2-5; D unclear. Trimming took 3 bases from V and 5 from J, leaving 19 bases between them. Germline V CDR1 and CDR2: ENHRY, SYGVKD. This CDR3 has 16 residues. CDR3 DNA: TGTGCCATCAGTGAACCAGGACCTAACAATAAGGAGACCCAGTACTTC. It codes for CAISEPGPNNKETQYF.

Only one count was recorded for this clone. The rearrangement joins TRBV10-3 to TRBJ2-2; D gene unclear. V shed 6 bases and J shed 1 base, with 9 bases lying between them. From germline, CDR1 is ENHRY and CDR2 SYGVKD. The CDR3 contains 14 residues. CDR3 amino acids: CAIRSVMNTGELFF. Written as DNA, the CDR3 is TGTGCCATCAGAAGTGTCATGAACACCGGGGAGCTGTTTTTT.

The DNA of the CDR3 is TGTGCCAGCAGCTTAGATAGCGGTGCCTACAATGAGCAGTTCTTC. Its translation is CASSLDSGAYNEQFF. The J gene is TRBJ2-1, the V gene TRBV7-6; D is perhaps TRBD2 (6 bases). Looked up from germline, CDR1 is SGHVS and CDR2 is FNYEAQ. This CDR3 is 15 amino acids long. V was cut by 1 base and J by 2 bases, with 9 bases left in between.

The chain carries TRBV6-5 and TRBJ2-1; perhaps TRBD2 as D (6 bases). The CDR3 runs 13 residues. Deletions cut 8 bases from V and 8 bases from J, with 16 bases between. CDR1 and CDR2 from the germline V gene are MNHEY and SVGAGI. Written as DNA, the CDR3 is TGTGCCAGCGAGCGCCAGGAGGGCGATGAGCAGTTCTTC. Its translation: CASERQEGDEQFF.

The chain is built from TRBV28 and TRBJ2-7; no definite D call. Per the germline V gene, CDR1 is MDHEN and CDR2 is SYDVKM. The V gene lost 6 bases and the J gene lost 3 bases, with 21 bases spanning the gap. The CDR3 covers 16 residues. Here the CDR3 DNA reads TGTGCCAGCAGCCGACTTCTACAGAAGACAAGCTACGAGCAGTACTTC. Its translation is CASSRLLQKTSYEQYF.

V and J are TRBV9 and TRBJ2-3, with 7 bases lining up with TRBD1. The CDR3 is 14 amino acids. Per germline, CDR1 SGDLS and CDR2 YYNGEE. CDR3 nucleotide sequence: TGTGCGTCTGAACCGGGACAGTACACAGATACGCAGTATTTT. Protein sequence: CASEPGQYTDTQYF. Combining the CDR3 with reference TRBV9 and TRBJ2-3 gives the whole variable domain DSGVTQTPKHLITATGQRVTLRCSPRSGDLSVYWYQQSLDQGLQFLIQYYNGEERAKGNILERFSAQQFPDLHSELNLSSLELGDSALYFCASEPGQYTDTQYFGPGTRLTVL.

CDR3 nucleotides: TGTGCCAGCAGTCAACAAGAGACCCAGTACTTC. Protein sequence: CASSQQETQYF. V is TRBV6-5 and J is TRBJ2-5, with D unclear. With 5 bases removed from V and 2 bases from J, the gap between germline ends came to 3 bases. This CDR3 spans 11 amino acids. CDR1 and CDR2 from the germline V gene are MNHEY and SVGAGI.

This chain joins TRBV7-2 and TRBJ2-7; TRBD2 matches at 9 bases. V was clipped by 8 bases and J by 7 bases; unmatched bases: 12. The CDR3 spans 14 residues. Germline V gene sequence: CDR1 SGHTA, CDR2 FQGNSA. CDR3 sequence: CASLWREGLGEQYF. CDR3 nucleotide sequence: TGTGCCAGCCTTTGGCGGGAGGGCCTCGGGGAGCAGTACTTC.

The chain employs TRBV7-2 and TRBJ2-1; 8 positions agree with TRBD2. The V segment lost 3 bases and the J segment 6 bases; nucleotides outside the gene matches: 7. The CDR3 has 15 residues. Per the germline V gene, CDR1 is SGHTA and CDR2 is FQGNSA. The CDR3 sequence: CASSFPGTRGNEQFF. The CDR3 nucleotides are TGTGCCAGCAGCTTCCCCGGGACTAGGGGCAATGAGCAGTTCTTC.

The genes are TRBV5-5 and TRBJ1-1; D is uncertain. The CDR3 runs 13 residues. Trimming left V 1 base short and J 12 bases short, with 16 bases between. Germline V gives CDR1 SGHKS, CDR2 YYEKEE (reference sequence). CDR3 coding DNA: TGTGCCAGCAGCTTGCCCTTGTATGAAAGGACTTTCTTT. Protein: CASSLPLYERTFF.

This chain uses TRBV2 with TRBJ1-4; D unclear. The V gene's germline CDR1 is SNHLY and CDR2 FYNNEI. The CDR3 runs 15 residues. V lost 7 bases to trimming and J lost 5 bases, with 17 bases between them. This chain's CDR3 is CASKKDGEGNEKLFF. Here the CDR3 DNA reads TGTGCCAGCAAGAAGGACGGGGAGGGAAATGAAAAACTGTTTTTT.

This chain connects TRBV7-2 to TRBJ1-4; possibly TRBD1 for D (6 bases). Germline assignment: CDR1 SGHTA and CDR2 FQGNSA. Deletions cut 6 bases from V and 7 bases from J, with 15 bases between. This CDR3 comprises 14 residues. The CDR3 reads CASSSYDRTEKLFF. For the CDR3, the DNA is TGTGCCAGCAGTTCATACGACAGGACTGAAAAACTGTTTTTT.

The chain uses TRBV11-3 and TRBJ1-1; no clear D gene. Germline assignment: CDR1 SGHNT and CDR2 YENEEA. With 3 bases removed from V and 1 base from J, the gap between germline ends came to 9 bases. This CDR3 is 14 amino acids long. In DNA, the CDR3 is TGTGCCAGCAGCTTTTCTGGAAGGAACACTGAAGCTTTCTTT. Its translation: CASSFSGRNTEAFF. The variable domain in full, with the rest retrieved from reference TRBV11-3 and TRBJ1-1, is EAGVVQSPRYKIIEKKQPVAFWCNPISGHNTLYWYLQNLGQGPELLIRYENEEAVDDSQLPKDRFSAERLKGVDSTLKIQPAELGDSAVYLCASSFSGRNTEAFFGQGTRLTVV.

CDR3 sequence (DNA): TGTGCCAGCAGACCCGAGGGGCCCTACGAGCAGTACTTC. This codes for CASRPEGPYEQYF. V gene TRBV6-5 combines with J gene TRBJ2-7; D is possibly TRBD1 or TRBD2 (5 bases each). CDR3 length equals 13 residues. The V gene lost 6 bases and the J gene lost 2 bases, with 11 bases spanning the gap. Germline V gives CDR1 MNHEY, CDR2 SVGAGI.

J is TRBJ2-5 and V is TRBV7-9; 8 bases align to TRBD2. This CDR3 region has 13 residues. Germline V CDR1 and CDR2: SEHNR, FQNEAQ (reference sequence). V was pared by 4 bases and J by 4 bases, with 2 bases of the junction left unmatched. The CDR3 loop is CASSSAGGETQYF. The CDR3 DNA reads TGTGCCAGCAGCTCTGCGGGGGGAGAGACCCAGTACTTC.

This clone turned up a few times. The J gene is TRBJ2-7, the V gene TRBV7-9; the D gene is possibly TRBD2 (6 bases). CDR1 and CDR2 (germline): SEHNR, FQNEAQ (reference sequence). V lost 5 bases, J lost 7 bases, and 9 bases lay in between. CDR3 length equals 11 residues. As DNA, the CDR3 is TGTGCCAGCAGCATGGCGGGGGAGCAGTACTTC. Its translation: CASSMAGEQYF. The variable domain in full, with the rest retrieved from reference TRBV7-9 and TRBJ2-7, is DTGVSQNPRHKITKRGQNVTFRCDPISEHNRLYWYRQTLGQGPEFLTYFQNEAQLEKSRLLSDRFSAERPKGSFSTLEIQRTEQGDSAMYLCASSMAGEQYFGPGTRLTVT.